This TCR beta chain was obtained from a study of human T cells and chemical hapten exposure. Noted time point: patch test 2, 6 weeks after DPC sensitization. The sample's treatment: therapeutic diphenylcyclopropenone sensitization with weekly scalp DPC. The CDR3 runs to 15 residues. The V end was cut by 0 bases, the J end by 4 bases, with 12 bases between. CDR1 SGHDN and CDR2 FVKESK come from the germline V gene. TCRdb re-called the RACE reads through MiXCR, storing one row per CDR3 protein. Counted here are 110,000 to 150,000 distinct CDR3 sequences, roughly 12% occurring once; the ten biggest clones make up around 1.4%.

This TCR was recovered from a woman between 45 and 60 years old with alopecia areata. Some clones in this sample may be carry-over from other donors' samples. Sequenced material: whole blood, taken in connection with sensitization to the hapten diphenylcyclopropenone (DPC). The rearrangement uses TRBV14 and TRBJ1-2; maybe TRBD1 (5 bases). CDR3 coding DNA: TGTGCCAGCAGCCAAGAGGGCAGGGTGGGCTATGGCTACACCTTC. It codes for CASSQEGRVGYGYTF.